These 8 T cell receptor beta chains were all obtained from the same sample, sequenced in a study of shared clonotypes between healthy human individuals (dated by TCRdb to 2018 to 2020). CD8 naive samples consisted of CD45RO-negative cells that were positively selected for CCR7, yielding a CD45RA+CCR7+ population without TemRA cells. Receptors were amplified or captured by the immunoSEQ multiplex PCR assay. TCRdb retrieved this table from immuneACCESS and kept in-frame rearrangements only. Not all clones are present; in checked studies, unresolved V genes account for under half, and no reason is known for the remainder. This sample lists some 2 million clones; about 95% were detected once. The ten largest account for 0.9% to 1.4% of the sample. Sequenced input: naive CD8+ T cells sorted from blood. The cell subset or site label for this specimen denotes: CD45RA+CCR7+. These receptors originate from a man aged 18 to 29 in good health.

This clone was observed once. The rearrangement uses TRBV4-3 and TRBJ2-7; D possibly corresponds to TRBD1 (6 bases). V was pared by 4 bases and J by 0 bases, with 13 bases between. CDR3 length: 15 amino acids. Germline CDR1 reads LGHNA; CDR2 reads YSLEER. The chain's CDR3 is CASSRGQDSSYEQYF. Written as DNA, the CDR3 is TGCGCCAGCAGCCGGGGGCAGGACAGCTCCTACGAGCAGTACTTC.

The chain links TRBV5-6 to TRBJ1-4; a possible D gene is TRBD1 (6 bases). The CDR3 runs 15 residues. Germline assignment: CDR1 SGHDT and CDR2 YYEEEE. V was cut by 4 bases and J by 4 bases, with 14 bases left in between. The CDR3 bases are TGTGCCAGCAGCCCCTGGACAGTCCTTAATGAAAAACTGTTTTTT. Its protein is CASSPWTVLNEKLFF. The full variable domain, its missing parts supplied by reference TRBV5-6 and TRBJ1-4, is DAGVTQSPTHLIKTRGQQVTLRCSPKSGHDTVSWYQQALGQGPQFIFQYYEEEERQRGNFPDRFSGHQFPNYSSELNVNALLLGDSALYLCASSPWTVLNEKLFFGSGTQLSVL.

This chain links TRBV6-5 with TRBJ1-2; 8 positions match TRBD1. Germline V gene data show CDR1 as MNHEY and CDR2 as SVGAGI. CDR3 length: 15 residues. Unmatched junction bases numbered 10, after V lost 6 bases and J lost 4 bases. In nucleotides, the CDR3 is TGTGCCAGCAGCCCCGAGGACAGGGAGATCTATGGCTACACCTTC. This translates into CASSPEDREIYGYTF.

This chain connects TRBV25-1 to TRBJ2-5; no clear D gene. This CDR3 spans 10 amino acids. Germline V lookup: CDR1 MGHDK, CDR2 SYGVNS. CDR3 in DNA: TGTGCGACTTGTCAAGAGACCCAGTACTTC. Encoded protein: CATCQETQYF.

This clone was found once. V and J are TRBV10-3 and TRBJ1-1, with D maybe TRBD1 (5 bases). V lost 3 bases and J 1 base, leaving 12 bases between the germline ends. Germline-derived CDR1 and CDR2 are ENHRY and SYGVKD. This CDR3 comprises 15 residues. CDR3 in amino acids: CAISDSVGQNTEAFF. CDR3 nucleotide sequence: TGTGCCATCAGTGATTCAGTAGGACAGAACACTGAAGCTTTCTTT.

The CDR3 DNA sequence: TGTGCCAGCAGTGACCTCCCCCCAGTGTTAGCCAAAAACATTCAGTACTTC. Its translation is CASSDLPPVLAKNIQYF. This rearrangement joins TRBV2 to TRBJ2-4; no firm D call. Trimming cost V 3 bases and J 0 bases, with 15 bases left between them. The germline CDR1 and CDR2 sequences are SNHLY and FYNNEI. CDR3 length: 17 residues.

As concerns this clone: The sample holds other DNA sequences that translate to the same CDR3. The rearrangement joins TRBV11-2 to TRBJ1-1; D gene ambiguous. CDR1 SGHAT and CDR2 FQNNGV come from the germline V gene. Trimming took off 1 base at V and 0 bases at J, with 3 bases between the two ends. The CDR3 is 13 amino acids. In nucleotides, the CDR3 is TGTGCCAGCAGCTTAGGTTTGAACACTGAAGCTTTCTTT. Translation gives CASSLGLNTEAFF. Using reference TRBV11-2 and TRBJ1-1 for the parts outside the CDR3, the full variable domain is EAGVAQSPRYKIIEKRQSVAFWCNPISGHATLYWYQQILGQGPKLLIQFQNNGVVDDSQLPKDRFSAERLKGVDSTLKIQPAKLEDSAVYLCASSLGLNTEAFFGQGTRLTVV.

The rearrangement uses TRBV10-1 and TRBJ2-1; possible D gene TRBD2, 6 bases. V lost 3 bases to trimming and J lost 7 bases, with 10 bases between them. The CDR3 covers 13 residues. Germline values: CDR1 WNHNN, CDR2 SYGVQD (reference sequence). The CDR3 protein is CASSDDSGNEQFF. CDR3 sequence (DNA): TGCGCCAGCAGTGATGACAGCGGGAATGAGCAGTTCTTC.